These 8 T cell receptor beta chains share one sample of origin, sequenced in a study of blood T cell repertoires in COVID-19 (dated by TCRdb to about 2020). Library creation used the immunoSEQ multiplex PCR assay. TCRdb obtained this table from immuneACCESS and retained in-frame rearrangements with V and J assigned. These tables miss some clones; where compared with another copy, unresolved V genes account for less than half of the shortfall, and the remainder is unexplained. The sample profile shows approximately 130,000 clones; about four fifths of them were found once. The ten largest clones capture 8.5% to 10% of the sample. Sequencing was done on a sample of peripheral blood. These TCRs come from a man aged 40-50 years with active or convalescent COVID-19.

J is TRBJ1-3 and V is TRBV29-1; D is possibly TRBD1 (6 bases). The germline V gene has CDR1 SQVTM and CDR2 ANQGSEA. Trimming removed 3 bases from V and 2 bases from J, with 14 bases in between. CDR3 length: 15 residues. The CDR3 is CSVDLHRATGNTIYF. In DNA, the CDR3 is TGCAGCGTTGATCTCCACAGGGCTACTGGAAACACCATATATTTT.

The V and J genes are TRBV7-3 and TRBJ1-1; D call uncertain. This CDR3 is built from 18 residues. V lost 5 bases, J lost 3 bases, and 25 bases lay in between. CDR1 is SGHTA and CDR2 is FQGTGA in the germline V gene. The CDR3 nucleotides are TGTGCCAGCAGCCCTAATTCCGCGACTGTCTTCTGGGACACTGAAGCTTTCTTT. Protein sequence: CASSPNSATVFWDTEAFF.

The J gene is TRBJ2-5, the V gene TRBV7-2; maybe TRBD2 (7 bases). Trimming took off 5 bases at V and 4 bases at J, with 20 bases between the two ends. CDR1 is SGHTA, CDR2 FQGNSA, per germline. The CDR3 covers 16 residues. CDR3 sequence: CASSPVGGGLSETQYF. CDR3 bases: TGTGCCAGCAGCCCCGTGGGGGGGGGCCTATCAGAGACCCAGTACTTC. The full variable domain, completed using reference TRBV7-2 and TRBJ2-5, is GAGVSQSPSNKVTEKGKDVELRCDPISGHTALYWYRQSLGQGLEFLIYFQGNSAPDKSGLPSDRFSAERTGGSVSTLTIQRTQQEDSAVYLCASSPVGGGLSETQYFGPGTRLLVL.

This chain connects TRBV19 to TRBJ1-2; D uncertain. In germline, CDR1 is LNHDA, CDR2 SQIVND (reference sequence). This CDR3 is built from 17 residues. Trimming removed 4 bases from V and 0 bases from J, with 18 bases in between. CDR3 sequence reads: CASSTTRQVGTNYGYTF. The CDR3 nucleotides read TGTGCCAGTAGTACAACGCGACAAGTAGGAACTAACTATGGCTACACCTTC.

This clone was picked up a small number of times. The CDR3 DNA reads as TGTGCCAGTAGTATGGGGGGGGACGGTCAGCCCCAGCATTTT. Encoded protein: CASSMGGDGQPQHF. V gene TRBV19 combines with J gene TRBJ1-5; weak D call: TRBD1 (5 bases). The V gene's germline CDR1 is LNHDA and CDR2 SQIVND (reference sequence). V was pared by 3 bases and J by 6 bases, with 12 bases between. The CDR3 is made up of 14 amino acids.

The CDR3, as DNA: TGTGCCATCAGTGAGTCGAACTTTAACACTGAAGCTTTCTTT. Its protein product is CAISESNFNTEAFF. The chain joins TRBV10-3 to TRBJ1-1; D gene unclear. In germline, CDR1 is ENHRY, CDR2 SYGVKD. The CDR3 consists of 14 residues. The germline V and J ends were trimmed by 0 bases and 2 bases, with 7 bases remaining between them.

The V call is TRBV5-1, the J call TRBJ1-2; 7 bases line up with TRBD1. This CDR3 contains 15 residues. Trimming removed 0 bases from V and 8 bases from J; junction bases left unmatched: 10. CDR1 SGHRS and CDR2 YFSETQ come from the germline V gene. CDR3 sequence: CASSLGGGQREGYTF. DNA of the CDR3: TGCGCCAGCAGCTTGGGTGGGGGACAGCGTGAAGGCTACACCTTC.

This clone was counted a few times. The chain links TRBV20-1 to TRBJ2-7; D is perhaps TRBD1 (6 bases). Trimming removed 6 bases at V and 9 bases at J, with 15 bases between. Germline lookup yields CDR1 DFQATT and CDR2 SNEGSKA (reference sequence). This CDR3 comprises 11 residues. The DNA for the CDR3 is TGCAGTGCGCCTCAGGGGCTGGGGCAGTACTTC. This encodes CSAPQGLGQYF.